The clone carrying this T cell receptor (beta chain) has at least ten counts. The sample comes from a study of T-cell memory formation after mild COVID-19. In TCRdb, the 5' RACE reads were re-called with MiXCR into one record per CDR3 protein. Found here are about 210,000 distinct CDR3 sequences, 10% to 13% of them singletons; the top ten hold around 2.9%. Trimming took off 0 bases at V and 5 bases at J, with 8 bases between the two ends. This CDR3 contains 13 residues. From germline, CDR1 is SGHRS and CDR2 YFSETQ. V is TRBV5-1 and J is TRBJ2-5; D is uncertain. The sequence was collected from a man between 18 and 29 years old who had mild COVID-19 (a few samples of this study predate the infection). Cell type and time point are not known. Sequencing was done on a sample of PBMCs or a T cell subset sorted from them (not recorded which). The CDR3 region has the DNA TGCGCCAGCAGCTTGGGGGTGTTCGAGACCCAGTACTTC. Protein sequence: CASSLGVFETQYF.